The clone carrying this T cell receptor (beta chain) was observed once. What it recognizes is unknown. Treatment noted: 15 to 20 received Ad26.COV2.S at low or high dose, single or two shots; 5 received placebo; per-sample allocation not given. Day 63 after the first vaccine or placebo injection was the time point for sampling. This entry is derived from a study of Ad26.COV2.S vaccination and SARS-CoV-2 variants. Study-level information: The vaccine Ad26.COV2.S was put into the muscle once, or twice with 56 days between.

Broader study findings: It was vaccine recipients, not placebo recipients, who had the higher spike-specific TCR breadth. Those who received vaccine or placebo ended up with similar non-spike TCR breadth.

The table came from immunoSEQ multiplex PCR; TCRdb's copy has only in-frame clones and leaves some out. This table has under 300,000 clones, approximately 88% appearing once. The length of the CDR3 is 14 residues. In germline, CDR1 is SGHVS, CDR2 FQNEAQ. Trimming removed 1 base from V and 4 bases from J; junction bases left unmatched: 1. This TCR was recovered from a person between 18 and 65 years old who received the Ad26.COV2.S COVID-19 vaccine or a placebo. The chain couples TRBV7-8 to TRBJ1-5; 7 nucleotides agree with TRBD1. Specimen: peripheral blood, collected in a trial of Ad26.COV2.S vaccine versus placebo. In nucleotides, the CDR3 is TGTGCCAGCAGCTTAGTACAGGGGAATCAGCCCCAGCATTTT. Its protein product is CASSLVQGNQPQHF.